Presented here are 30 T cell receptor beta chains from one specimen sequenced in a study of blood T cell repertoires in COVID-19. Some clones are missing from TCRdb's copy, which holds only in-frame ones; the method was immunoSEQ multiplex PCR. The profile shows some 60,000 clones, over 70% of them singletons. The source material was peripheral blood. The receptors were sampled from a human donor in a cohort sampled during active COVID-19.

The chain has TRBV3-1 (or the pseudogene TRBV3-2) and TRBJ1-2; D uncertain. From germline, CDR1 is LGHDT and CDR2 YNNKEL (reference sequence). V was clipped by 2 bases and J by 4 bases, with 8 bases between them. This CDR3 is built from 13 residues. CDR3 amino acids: CASSQFGGYGYTF. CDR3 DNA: TGTGCCAGCAGCCAATTCGGCGGCTATGGCTACACCTTC.

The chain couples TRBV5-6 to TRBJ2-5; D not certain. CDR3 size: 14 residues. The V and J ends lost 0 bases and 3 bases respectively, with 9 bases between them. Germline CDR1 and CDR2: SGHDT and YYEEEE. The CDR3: CASSLVYAKETQYF. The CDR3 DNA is TGTGCCAGCAGCTTGGTATATGCTAAAGAGACCCAGTACTTC.

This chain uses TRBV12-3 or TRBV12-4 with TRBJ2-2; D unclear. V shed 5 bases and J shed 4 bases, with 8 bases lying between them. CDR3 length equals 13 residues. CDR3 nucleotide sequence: TGTGCCAGCAGTCCGTCCAGCACCGGGGAGCTGTTTTTT. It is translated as CASSPSSTGELFF.

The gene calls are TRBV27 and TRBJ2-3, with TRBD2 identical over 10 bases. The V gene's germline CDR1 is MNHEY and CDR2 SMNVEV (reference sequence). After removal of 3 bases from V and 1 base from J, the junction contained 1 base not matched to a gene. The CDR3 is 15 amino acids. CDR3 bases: TGTGCCAGCAGTTTCACTAGCGGGGGCACAGATACGCAGTATTTT. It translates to CASSFTSGGTDTQYF.

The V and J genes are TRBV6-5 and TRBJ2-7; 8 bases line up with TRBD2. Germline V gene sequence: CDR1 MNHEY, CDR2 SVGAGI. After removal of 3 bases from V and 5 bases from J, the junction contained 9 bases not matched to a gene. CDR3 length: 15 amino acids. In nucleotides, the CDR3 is TGTGCCAGCAGTTATGGGGCAGCGGGAGTCCACGAGCAGTACTTC. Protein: CASSYGAAGVHEQYF.

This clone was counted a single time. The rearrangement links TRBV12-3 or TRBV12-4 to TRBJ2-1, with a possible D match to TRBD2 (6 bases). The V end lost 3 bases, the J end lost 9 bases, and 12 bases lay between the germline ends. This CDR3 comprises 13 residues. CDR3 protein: CASSFGGFAEQFF. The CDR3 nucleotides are TGTGCCAGCAGTTTCGGAGGGTTCGCTGAGCAGTTCTTC.

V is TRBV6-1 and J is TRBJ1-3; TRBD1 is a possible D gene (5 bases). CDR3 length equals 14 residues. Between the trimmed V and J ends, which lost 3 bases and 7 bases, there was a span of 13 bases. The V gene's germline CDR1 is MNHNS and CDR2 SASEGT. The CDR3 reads CASSDGGIGNTIYF. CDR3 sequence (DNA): TGTGCCAGCAGTGATGGGGGGATTGGGAACACCATATATTTT.

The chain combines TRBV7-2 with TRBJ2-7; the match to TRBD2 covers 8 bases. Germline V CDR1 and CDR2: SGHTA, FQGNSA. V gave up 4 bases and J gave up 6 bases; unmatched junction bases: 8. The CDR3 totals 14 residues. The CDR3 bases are TGTGCCAGCAGCTCGACTAGCGTGGGGGGCGAGCAGTACTTC. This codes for CASSSTSVGGEQYF.

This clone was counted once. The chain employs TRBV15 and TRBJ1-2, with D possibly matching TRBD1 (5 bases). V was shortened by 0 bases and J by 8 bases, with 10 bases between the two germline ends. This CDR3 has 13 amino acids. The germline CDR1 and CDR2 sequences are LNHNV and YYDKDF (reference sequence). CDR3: CATSRDREGGYTF. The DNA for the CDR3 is TGTGCCACCAGCAGAGACAGGGAAGGCGGCTACACCTTC.

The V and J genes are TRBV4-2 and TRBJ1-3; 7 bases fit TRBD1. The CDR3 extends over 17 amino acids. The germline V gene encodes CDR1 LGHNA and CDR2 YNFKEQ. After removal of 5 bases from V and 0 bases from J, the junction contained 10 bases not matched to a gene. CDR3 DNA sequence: TGTGCCAGCAGCTCAGCGACAGGGACAACCTCTGGAAACACCATATATTTT. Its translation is CASSSATGTTSGNTIYF.

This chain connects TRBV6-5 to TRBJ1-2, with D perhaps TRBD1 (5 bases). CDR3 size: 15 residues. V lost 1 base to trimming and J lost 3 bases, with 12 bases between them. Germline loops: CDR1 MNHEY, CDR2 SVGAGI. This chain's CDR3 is CASSYLARVDYGYTF. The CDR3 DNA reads TGTGCCAGCAGTTACTTAGCCAGGGTGGACTATGGCTACACCTTC.

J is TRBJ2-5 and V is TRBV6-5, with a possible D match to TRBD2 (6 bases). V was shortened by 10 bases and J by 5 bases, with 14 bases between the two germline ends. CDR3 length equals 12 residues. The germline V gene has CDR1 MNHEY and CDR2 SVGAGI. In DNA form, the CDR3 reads TGTGCCACCCGGGGGAGTACGGAGACCCAGTACTTC. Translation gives CATRGSTETQYF.

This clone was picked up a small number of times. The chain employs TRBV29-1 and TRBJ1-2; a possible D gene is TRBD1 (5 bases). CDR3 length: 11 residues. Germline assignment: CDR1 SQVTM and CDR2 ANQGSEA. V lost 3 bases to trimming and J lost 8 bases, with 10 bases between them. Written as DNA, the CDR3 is TGCAGCGTTGAGCAGGGAAGCGGCTACACCTTC. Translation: CSVEQGSGYTF.

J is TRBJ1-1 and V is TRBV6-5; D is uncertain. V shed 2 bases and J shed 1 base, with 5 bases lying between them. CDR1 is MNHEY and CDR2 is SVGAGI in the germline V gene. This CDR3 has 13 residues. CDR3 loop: CASSYTANTEAFF. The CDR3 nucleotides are TGTGCCAGCAGTTACACAGCGAACACTGAAGCTTTCTTT.

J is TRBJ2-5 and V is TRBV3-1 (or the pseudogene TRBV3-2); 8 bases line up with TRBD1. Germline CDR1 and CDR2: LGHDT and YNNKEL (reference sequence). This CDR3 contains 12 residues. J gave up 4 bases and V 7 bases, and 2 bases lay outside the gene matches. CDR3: CASTQGAETQYF. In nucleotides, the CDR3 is TGTGCCAGCACCCAGGGGGCAGAGACCCAGTACTTC.

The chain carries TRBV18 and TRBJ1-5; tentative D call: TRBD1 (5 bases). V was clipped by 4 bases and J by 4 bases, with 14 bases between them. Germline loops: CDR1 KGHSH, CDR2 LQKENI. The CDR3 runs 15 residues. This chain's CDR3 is CASSLMEQANQPQHF. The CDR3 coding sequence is TGTGCCAGCTCACTGATGGAACAGGCTAATCAGCCCCAGCATTTT.

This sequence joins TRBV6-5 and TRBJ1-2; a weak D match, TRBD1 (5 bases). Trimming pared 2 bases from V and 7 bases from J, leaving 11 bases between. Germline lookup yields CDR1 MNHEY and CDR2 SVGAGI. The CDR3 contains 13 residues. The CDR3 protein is CASSYRGSFGYTF. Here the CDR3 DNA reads TGTGCCAGCAGTTACAGGGGTAGTTTTGGCTACACCTTC.

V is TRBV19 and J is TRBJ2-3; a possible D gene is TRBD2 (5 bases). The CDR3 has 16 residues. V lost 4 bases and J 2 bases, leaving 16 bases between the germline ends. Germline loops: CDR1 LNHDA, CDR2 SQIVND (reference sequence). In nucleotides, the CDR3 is TGTGCCAGTAGTAAGGTGGGAGTCGCTAACACAGATACGCAGTATTTT. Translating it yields CASSKVGVANTDTQYF.

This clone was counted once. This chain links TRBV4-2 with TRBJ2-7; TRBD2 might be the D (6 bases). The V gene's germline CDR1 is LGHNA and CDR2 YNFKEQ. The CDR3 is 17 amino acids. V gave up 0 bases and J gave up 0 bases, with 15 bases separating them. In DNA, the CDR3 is TGTGCCAGCAGCCAAGACTCCGGGACTCCCACCTCCTACGAGCAGTACTTC. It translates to CASSQDSGTPTSYEQYF.

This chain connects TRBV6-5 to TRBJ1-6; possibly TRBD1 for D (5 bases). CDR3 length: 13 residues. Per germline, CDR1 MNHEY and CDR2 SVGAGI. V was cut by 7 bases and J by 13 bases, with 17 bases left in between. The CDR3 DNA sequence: TGTGCCAGCATCAAGCGTCCAGGGTGGCCCCTCCACTTT. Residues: CASIKRPGWPLHF.

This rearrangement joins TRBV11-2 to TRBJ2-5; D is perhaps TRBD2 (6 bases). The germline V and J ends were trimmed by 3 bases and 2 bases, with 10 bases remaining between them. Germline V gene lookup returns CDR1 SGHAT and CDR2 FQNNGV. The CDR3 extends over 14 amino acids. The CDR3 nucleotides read TGTGCCAGCAGCTTTGGCGGAGGGCAAGAGACCCAGTACTTC. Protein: CASSFGGGQETQYF.

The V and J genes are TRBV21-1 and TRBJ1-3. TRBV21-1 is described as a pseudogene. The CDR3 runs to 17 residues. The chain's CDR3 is CASSKRRDGSSGNTIYF. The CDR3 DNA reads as TGTGCCAGCAGCAAACGGAGGGATGGGAGCTCTGGAAACACCATATATTTT.

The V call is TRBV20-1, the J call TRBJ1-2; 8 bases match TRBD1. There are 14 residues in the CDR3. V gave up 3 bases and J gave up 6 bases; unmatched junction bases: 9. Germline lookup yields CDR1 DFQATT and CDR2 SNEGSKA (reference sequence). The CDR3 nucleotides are TGCAGTGCTAGTTCTCCGGACAGGGAGGATGGCTACACCTTC. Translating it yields CSASSPDREDGYTF.

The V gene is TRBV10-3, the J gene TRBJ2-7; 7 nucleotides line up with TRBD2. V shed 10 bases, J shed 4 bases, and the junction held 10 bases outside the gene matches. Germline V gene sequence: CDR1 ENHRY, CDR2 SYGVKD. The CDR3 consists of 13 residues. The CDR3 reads CATAREAAYEQYF. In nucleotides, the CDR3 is TGTGCCACCGCCCGGGAGGCCGCGTACGAGCAGTACTTC.

The CDR3 nucleotides read TGTGCCAGCAGTCCATCCGGGACTAGCGGGACTAGCACAGATACGCAGTATTTT. Residues: CASSPSGTSGTSTDTQYF. The genes are TRBV6-6 and TRBJ2-3, with 13 bases lining up with TRBD2. Unmatched junction bases numbered 8, after V lost 5 bases and J lost 0 bases. The CDR3 consists of 18 residues. CDR1 is MNHNY, CDR2 SVGAGI, per germline (reference sequence).

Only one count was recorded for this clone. Written as DNA, the CDR3 is TGCGCCAGCAGCTTGAACAGGGGGTTGGCTGAAGCTTTCTTT. As protein: CASSLNRGLAEAFF. The chain uses TRBV5-1 and TRBJ1-1; TRBD1 matches 8 bases. The CDR3 is 14 residues long. From germline, CDR1 is SGHRS and CDR2 YFSETQ. V lost 1 base to trimming and J lost 6 bases; unmatched junction nucleotides: 5.

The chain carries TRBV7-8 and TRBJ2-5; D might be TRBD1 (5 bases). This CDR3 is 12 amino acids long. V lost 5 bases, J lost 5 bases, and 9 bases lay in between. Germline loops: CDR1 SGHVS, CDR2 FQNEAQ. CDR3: CASSQAGETQYF. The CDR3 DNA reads TGTGCCAGCAGCCAGGCAGGGGAGACCCAGTACTTC.

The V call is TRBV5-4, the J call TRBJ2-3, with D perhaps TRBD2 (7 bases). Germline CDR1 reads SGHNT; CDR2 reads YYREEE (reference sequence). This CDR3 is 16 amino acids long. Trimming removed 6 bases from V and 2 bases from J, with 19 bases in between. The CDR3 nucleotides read TGTGCCAGCACCATGGGGGCCAGCGGGATCACAGATACGCAGTATTTT. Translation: CASTMGASGITDTQYF.

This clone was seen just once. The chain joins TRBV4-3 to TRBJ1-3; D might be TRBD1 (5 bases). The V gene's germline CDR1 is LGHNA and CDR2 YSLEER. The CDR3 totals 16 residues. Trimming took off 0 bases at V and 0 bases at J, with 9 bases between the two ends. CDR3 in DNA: TGCGCCAGCAGCCAAGAAGACAGCGTCTCTGGAAACACCATATATTTT. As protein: CASSQEDSVSGNTIYF.

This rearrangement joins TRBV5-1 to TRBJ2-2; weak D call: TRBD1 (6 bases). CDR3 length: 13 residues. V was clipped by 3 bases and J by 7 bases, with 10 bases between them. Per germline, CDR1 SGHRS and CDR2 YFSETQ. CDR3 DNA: TGCGCCAGCAGCTGGGACATTGTCGGGGAGCTGTTTTTT. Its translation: CASSWDIVGELFF.